This T cell receptor (beta chain) derives from a study of blood T cell repertoires in COVID-19. Study summary: There were acute and convalescent COVID-19 samples, and they came from the United States, Italy and Spain. From T cells, B-cell-depleted T cells, or PBMCs came the material, which was cDNA or gDNA.

Germline V gene sequence: CDR1 SGHRS, CDR2 YFSETQ. Trimming took off 1 base at V and 0 bases at J, with 10 bases between the two ends. This CDR3 contains 15 residues. Original data processing: Counts of nucleated cells, estimated from reference gene primer amplification, were obtained. Data came from immunoSEQ multiplex PCR; TCRdb stores just in-frame clones and leaves some out. Clone size and the V and J calls come from that table; the DNA yielded D and trimming. There are around 250,000 clones in the sample; about four fifths occur only once, and about 1.6% lies in the top ten. The source of this sequence is a woman in her forties who had recovered from COVID-19. V and J are TRBV5-1 and TRBJ1-2; no clear D. Sequenced input: peripheral blood. CDR3 nucleotide sequence: TGCGCCAGCAGCTTGATTTTATCCCCTAACTATGGCTACACCTTC. Translating gives CASSLILSPNYGYTF. The whole variable domain, remainder taken from reference TRBV5-1 and TRBJ1-2, is KAGVTQTPRYLIKTRGQQVTLSCSPISGHRSVSWYQQTPGQGLQFLFEYFSETQRNKGNFPGRFSGRQFSNSRSEMNVSTLELGDSALYLCASSLILSPNYGYTFGSGTRLTVV.